This TCR beta chain was recorded in a study of OX40 agonist ivuxolimab in advanced cancers. On the study more broadly: Ivuxolimab, an antibody that agonizes OX40 (CD134), was administered to the patients.

Measured with immunoSEQ multiplex PCR; TCRdb has only the in-frame clones, and not every one. The top ten clones hold around 0.38% of a sample with 70,000 to 100,000 clones, about 89% of them seen once. Only one count was recorded for this clone. Its antigen is currently unknown. This CDR3 region has 16 residues. Trimming left V 0 bases short and J 3 bases short, with 12 bases between. Germline lookup yields CDR1 SGHRS and CDR2 YFSETQ. Notes on the study in general: The 0.1-3.0 mg/kg partial responders had among the lowest clonal expansion. Dose levels from 0.1 to 3.0 mg/kg saw CD4+ and CD8+ blood T cells expand clonally by week 6.

This specimen consisted of CD4+ or CD8+ T cells sorted from blood, obtained in a trial of the OX40 agonist ivuxolimab. This clonotype was obtained from an adult with an advanced solid tumor such as melanoma, head and neck, liver or kidney cancer. J is TRBJ1-4 and V is TRBV5-1; D not resolved. CDR3 region: CASSLAEGIPNEKLFF. In DNA, the CDR3 is TGCGCCAGCAGCTTGGCCGAGGGAATCCCTAATGAAAAACTGTTTTTT.